This TCR beta chain was retrieved from a study of T cells after yellow fever vaccination. TCRdb reprocessed the 5' RACE reads with MiXCR, giving one entry per CDR3 protein. The sample holds under 150,000 distinct CDR3 sequences, roughly 8% seen once. Trimming cost V 1 base and J 1 base, with 8 bases left between them. This CDR3 has 14 amino acids. Germline loops: CDR1 SEHNR, CDR2 FQNEAQ (reference sequence). The specimen comprised CD4+ T cells sorted from PBMCs, sampled 5 days after the yellow fever booster vaccination. The source of this sequence is a young man who received the YFV17D yellow fever vaccine. The rearrangement joins TRBV7-9 to TRBJ2-7; D unresolved. Written as DNA, the CDR3 is TGTGCCAGCAGCTTAGTGGGCCAATCCTACGAGCAGTACTTC. Translating gives CASSLVGQSYEQYF.